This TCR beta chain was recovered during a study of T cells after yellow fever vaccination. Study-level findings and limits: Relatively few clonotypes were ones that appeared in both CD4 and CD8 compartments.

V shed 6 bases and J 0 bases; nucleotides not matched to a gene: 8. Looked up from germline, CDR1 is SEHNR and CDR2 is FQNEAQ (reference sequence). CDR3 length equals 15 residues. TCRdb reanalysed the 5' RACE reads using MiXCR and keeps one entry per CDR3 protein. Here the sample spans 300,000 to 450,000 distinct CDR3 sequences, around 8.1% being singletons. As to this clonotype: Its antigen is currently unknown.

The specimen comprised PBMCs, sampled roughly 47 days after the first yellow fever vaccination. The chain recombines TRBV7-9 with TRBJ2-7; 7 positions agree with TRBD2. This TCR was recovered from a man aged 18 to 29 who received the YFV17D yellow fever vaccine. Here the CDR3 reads CASRHSREASYEQYF. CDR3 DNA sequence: TGTGCCAGCAGACATAGCCGGGAGGCCTCCTACGAGCAGTACTTC.